Listed below are T cell receptor beta chains from one sample, sequenced in a study of radiotherapy plus CTLA-4 blockade in lung cancer. Profiled with immunoSEQ multiplex PCR; TCRdb holds only in-frame clones, not every one. The sample comprises more than 90,000 clones, around 80% of which are singletons, and about 25% rests with the top ten. This specimen was peripheral blood, taken from a patient treated with radiotherapy plus ipilimumab. Source of these receptors: a human donor with non-small cell lung cancer that progressed on radiotherapy plus ipilimumab. CDR3s include the opening cysteine and the closing phenylalanine or tryptophan. The D gene is left open where the match is weak. Some rows mark clone size as missing; the rest say once, few, many or name a class of expanded clone.

J | V | size | D | DNA | CDR3
TRBJ2-3 | TRBV21-1 | few | - | TGTGCCAGCAGCTCCCCCGGGGGGAGTGGAGATACGCAGTATTTT | CASSSPGGSGDTQYF
TRBJ2-5 | TRBV27 | - | TRBD1 | TGTGCCAGCAGTTTATCTGCGACCACTCTATTTAGACAGGGGATCGAGACCCAGTACTTC | CASSLSATTLFRQGIETQYF
TRBJ2-7 | TRBV28 | many | - | TGTGCCAGCAGTTTCCAGCGATACGAGCAGTACTTC | CASSFQRYEQYF
TRBJ1-4 | TRBV28 | - | TRBD1 | TGTGCCACCCGGGGACAGCCTAATGAAAAACTGTTTTTT | CATRGQPNEKLFF
TRBJ2-1 | TRBV28 | - | TRBD1 | TGTGCCAGCAGTCCGATGGACAGGGCCTACAATGAGCAGTTCTTC | CASSPMDRAYNEQFF
TRBJ2-7 | TRBV9 | - | - | TGTGCCAGCAGCGTAAGGGACTTATCCTACGAGCAGTACTTC | CASSVRDLSYEQYF
TRBJ1-2 | TRBV7-9 | - | TRBD1 | TGTGCCAGCAGTTTACGACCCGGGGACAGGGGGCGAGTCGGCTACACCTTC | CASSLRPGDRGRVGYTF
TRBJ2-1 | TRBV27 | - | - | TGTGCCAGCAGGGTTCGCGAGGCCCTAAACAATGAGCAGTTCTTC | CASRVREALNNEQFF
TRBJ2-7 | TRBV28 | - | - | TGTGCCAGCAGACCCTCTAGGGGGGGCCTTGGGTACGAGCAGTACTTC | CASRPSRGGLGYEQYF
TRBJ2-7 | TRBV10-3 | - | - | TGTGCCATCAGCCGGACCGTTGCCTACGAGCAGTACTTC | CAISRTVAYEQYF
TRBJ1-2 | TRBV28 | once | - | TGTGCCAGCAGTTTAGGCGTCTATGGCTACACCTTC | CASSLGVYGYTF
TRBJ2-7 | TRBV5-4 | - | - | TGTGCCAGCAGACTTGACGCGAGCTCCTACGAGCAGTACTTC | CASRLDASSYEQYF
TRBJ1-4 | TRBV2 | once | TRBD1 | TGTGCCAGCAGTGACAGGACAGGGCTATATGAAAAACTGTTTTTT | CASSDRTGLYEKLFF
TRBJ2-1 | TRBV5-4 | few | TRBD2 | TGTGCCAGCACGGCGGGAGGAGTTTACAACAATGAGCAGTTCTTC | CASTAGGVYNNEQFF
TRBJ1-1 | TRBV7-9 | - | - | TGTGCCAGCAGCTTAGGGTTGTCTGAAGCTTTCTTT | CASSLGLSEAFF
TRBJ1-2 | TRBV5-1 | - | - | TGCGCCAGCAGCTTGAGTACAGGGCATGGCTACACCTTC | CASSLSTGHGYTF
TRBJ2-1 | TRBV5-1 | - | TRBD2 | TGCGCCAGCAGCTTGGGACTAGCGGGTCCTTGGGCCCACAATGAGCAGTTCTTC | CASSLGLAGPWAHNEQFF
TRBJ1-5 | TRBV18 | - | - | TGTGCCAGCTCACCCGACAGAAATCAGCCCCAGCATTTT | CASSPDRNQPQHF
TRBJ1-2 | TRBV5-6 | - | - | TGTGCCAGCAGCTTCCGGAACAGTCATGCTAACTATGGCTACACCTTC | CASSFRNSHANYGYTF
TRBJ2-1 | TRBV28 | - | TRBD2 | TGTGCCAGCCGAAAAGCGGGAGGGCCGCAGTACAATGAGCAGTTCTTC | CASRKAGGPQYNEQFF
TRBJ1-4 | TRBV5-1 | - | - | TGCGCCAGCAGCTTGGATTCAGGCGGTAATTATGAAAAACTGTTTTTT | CASSLDSGGNYEKLFF
TRBJ2-5 | TRBV28 | - | - | TGTGCCAGCAGTTTGACGGGCCAGGGTGACGAGACCCAGTACTTC | CASSLTGQGDETQYF
TRBJ2-5 | TRBV5-1 | - | TRBD2 | TGCGCCAGCAGCTTGCAGCGGGAAAGAGGGGAGACCCAGTACTTC | CASSLQRERGETQYF
TRBJ2-3 | TRBV29-1 | - | TRBD2 | TGCAGCGTCCAGTCAAGCGGGGCCACAGATACGCAGTATTTT | CSVQSSGATDTQYF
TRBJ1-1 | TRBV27 | - | - | TGTGCCAGCAGTCCCAGTGGGAGGGACCGTGAAGCTTTCTTT | CASSPSGRDREAFF
TRBJ2-1 | TRBV2 | - | TRBD1 | TGTGCCAGCAGGAGGTCGCGGACAGGGAGAGACAATGAGCAGTTCTTC | CASRRSRTGRDNEQFF
TRBJ2-4 | TRBV28 | - | - | TGTGCCAGCAAGGGAGGACGGTGGTCCAAAAACATTCAGTACTTC | CASKGGRWSKNIQYF
TRBJ1-4 | TRBV14 | - | - | TGTGCCAGCAGCCTCCCGGGACGTAATGAAAAACTGTTTTTT | CASSLPGRNEKLFF
TRBJ2-4 | TRBV27 | - | TRBD1 | TGTGCCAGCAGATCCCGGACAGGGCCAAAAAACATTCAGTACTTC | CASRSRTGPKNIQYF
TRBJ1-1 | TRBV27 | - | - | TGTGCCAGCAGTTTGACGTGGAACACTGAAGCTTTCTTT | CASSLTWNTEAFF
TRBJ1-5 | TRBV27 | once | - | TGTGCCAGCAGTAGACCGAATCAGCCCCAGCATTTT | CASSRPNQPQHF
TRBJ2-1 | TRBV4-1 | - | - | TGCGCCAGCAGCGGCGTCAGAGGGGGGGGCAATGAGCAGTTCTTC | CASSGVRGGGNEQFF
TRBJ2-1 | TRBV9 | - | TRBD2 | TGTGCCAGCAGCGTGACTAGCGGGAGGTTGAACAATGAGCAGTTCTTC | CASSVTSGRLNNEQFF
TRBJ1-4 | TRBV28 | - | TRBD1 | TGTGCCAGCAGTTTTTCAGGGGGCTATGAAAAACTGTTTTTT | CASSFSGGYEKLFF
TRBJ1-1 | TRBV5-4 | - | - | TGTGCCAGCAGCTTGGGACAGGCCGCGGGGACTGAAGCTTTCTTT | CASSLGQAAGTEAFF
TRBJ2-1 | TRBV4-1 | - | - | TGCGCCAGCAGCCAAGATCACCAGGGAGTTGGCGATGAGCAGTTCTTC | CASSQDHQGVGDEQFF
TRBJ2-5 | TRBV6-6 | - | TRBD2 | TGTGCCAGCAGTTTGCCTAGCGGGGGGTACCAAGAGACCCAGTACTTC | CASSLPSGGYQETQYF
TRBJ2-5 | TRBV30 | - | - | TGTGCCTGGAGTGAGGGTAGAGGAGAGACCCAGTACTTC | CAWSEGRGETQYF
TRBJ1-5 | TRBV7-2 | few | - | TGTGCCAGCAGTTTGTCGGGGGCAAATAATCAGCCCCAGCATTTT | CASSLSGANNQPQHF
TRBJ1-2 | TRBV28 | few | TRBD1 | TGTGCCAGCAGTTTAGTAGGGGGCGGCTACACCTTC | CASSLVGGGYTF
TRBJ1-1 | TRBV28 | - | - | TGTGCCAGCAGTCCTGTACTCACTGAAGCTTTCTTT | CASSPVLTEAFF
TRBJ1-2 | TRBV5-1 | - | - | TGCGCCAGCAGCTTGGCCCCCGGGGACGGAAACTATGGCTACACCTTC | CASSLAPGDGNYGYTF
TRBJ2-1 | TRBV6-4 | - | TRBD1 | TGTGCCAGCAGTGACTGGGGACAGCGAACCGCCTATGAGCAGTTCTTC | CASSDWGQRTAYEQFF
TRBJ2-5 | TRBV9 | - | - | TGTGCCAGCAGCGTAGAAGGGGATGTGGGGACCCAGTACTTC | CASSVEGDVGTQYF
TRBJ1-5 | TRBV27 | - | - | TGTGCCAGCAGGGGACTCAAATTGGGAGAGCCCCAGCATTTT | CASRGLKLGEPQHF
TRBJ1-2 | TRBV7-8 | - | - | TGTGCCAGCAGCCTAGGAAGGGGGTATGGCTACACCTTC | CASSLGRGYGYTF
TRBJ1-5 | TRBV2 | - | TRBD1 | TGTGCCAGCAGTGATTGGTTTGGGACAGCGAATCAGCCCCAGCATTTT | CASSDWFGTANQPQHF
TRBJ2-1 | TRBV29-1 | - | - | TGCAGCGCAAGGGACTCTGCCTACAATGAGCAGTTCTTC | CSARDSAYNEQFF
TRBJ1-2 | TRBV11-2 | - | - | TGTGCCAGCAGCTTAGGCGCGGACGGACCTAACTATGGCTACACCTTC | CASSLGADGPNYGYTF